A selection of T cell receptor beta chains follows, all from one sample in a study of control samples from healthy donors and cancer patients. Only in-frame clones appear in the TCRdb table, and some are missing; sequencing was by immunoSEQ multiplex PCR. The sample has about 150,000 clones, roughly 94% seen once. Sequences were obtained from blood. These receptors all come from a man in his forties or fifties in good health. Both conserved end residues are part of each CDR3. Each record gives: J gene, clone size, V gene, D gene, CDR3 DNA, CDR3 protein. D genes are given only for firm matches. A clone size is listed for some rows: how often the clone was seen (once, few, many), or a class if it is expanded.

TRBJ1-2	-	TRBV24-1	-	TGTGCCACCAGTGATTTACCGGGAGCGGGAGGCTACACCTTC	CATSDLPGAGGYTF
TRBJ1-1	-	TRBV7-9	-	TGTGCCAGCAGCTTAGAGGGGTTGTCGGGGGGTAACACTGAAGCTTTCTTT	CASSLEGLSGGNTEAFF
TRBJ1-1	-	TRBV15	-	TGTGCCACCAGCAGGGAGTTTATGAACACTGAAGCTTTCTTT	CATSREFMNTEAFF
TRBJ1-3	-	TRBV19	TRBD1	TGTGCCAGTGGGACAGCCTGGGGAAACACCATATATTTT	CASGTAWGNTIYF
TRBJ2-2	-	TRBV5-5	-	TGTGCCAGCAGCCCTGCTCCGGCAGGGGAGCTGTTTTTT	CASSPAPAGELFF
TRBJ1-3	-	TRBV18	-	TGTGCCAGCTCACCAGACAGGCCTGGCTCTGGAAACACCATATATTTT	CASSPDRPGSGNTIYF
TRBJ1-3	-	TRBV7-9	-	TGTGCCAGCAGCGGACCAACTGGCTCTGGAAACACCATATATTTT	CASSGPTGSGNTIYF
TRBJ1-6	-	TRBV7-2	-	TGTGCCAGCAGCCCCCGTGGACTCAATATTGGGTCACCCCTCCACTTT	CASSPRGLNIGSPLHF
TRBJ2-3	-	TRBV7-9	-	TGTGCCAGCAGCCAAGTGACCACAGATACGCAGTATTTT	CASSQVTTDTQYF
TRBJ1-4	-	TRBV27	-	TGTGCCAGCAGTTTGGGGTGGGGTGAAAAACTGTTTTTT	CASSLGWGEKLFF
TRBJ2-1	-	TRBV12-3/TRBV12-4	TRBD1	TGTGCCAGCAGGGACAGGGTCTACAATGAGCAGTTCTTC	CASRDRVYNEQFF
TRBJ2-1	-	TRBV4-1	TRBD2	TGCGCCAGCAGCCCGCTGGGACTAGCAAATGAGCAGTTCTTC	CASSPLGLANEQFF
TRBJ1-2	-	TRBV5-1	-	TGCGCCAGCAGCCCGGACCGTTATGGCTACACCTTC	CASSPDRYGYTF
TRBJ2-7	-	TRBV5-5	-	TGTGCCAGCAGCACCGACTACGAGCAGTACTTC	CASSTDYEQYF
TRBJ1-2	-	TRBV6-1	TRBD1	TGTGCCAGCAGTGAAGCTAACGGACAGGCCGGTTACACCTTC	CASSEANGQAGYTF
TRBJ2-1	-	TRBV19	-	TGTGCCAGTAGTATAGATCGCGGTGAGCAGTTCTTC	CASSIDRGEQFF
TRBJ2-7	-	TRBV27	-	TGTGCCAGCAGTTCCACGGGGCTAGGCTCCTACGAGCAGTACTTC	CASSSTGLGSYEQYF
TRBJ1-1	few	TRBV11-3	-	TGTGCCAGCAGCCCAGGGATTGGCACTGAAGCTTTCTTT	CASSPGIGTEAFF
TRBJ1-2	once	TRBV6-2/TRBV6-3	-	TGTGCCAGCAGCCTCAGGGCTTCCTATGGCTACACCTTC	CASSLRASYGYTF
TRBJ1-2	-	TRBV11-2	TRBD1	TGTGCCAGCAGCTTAGGACAGGGAATAGAAGGCTACACCTTC	CASSLGQGIEGYTF
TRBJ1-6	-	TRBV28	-	TGTGCCAGCAGTTTTCGAGGCACCTATAATTCACCCCTCCACTTT	CASSFRGTYNSPLHF
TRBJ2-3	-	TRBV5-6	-	TGTGCCAGCAGCTACCGACAGTGGGGCCACACAGATACGCAGTATTTT	CASSYRQWGHTDTQYF
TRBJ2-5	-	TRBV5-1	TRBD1	TGCGCCAGCAGCGGCAGGGACAGGGGCCCAGAGACCCAGTACTTC	CASSGRDRGPETQYF
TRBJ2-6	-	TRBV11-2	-	TGTGCCAGCAGCCGGACAACGACTGGGGTCAACGTCCTGACTTTC	CASSRTTTGVNVLTF
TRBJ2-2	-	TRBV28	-	TGTGCCAGCAGTTTTTTCGGTCCCGGGGAGCTGTTTTTT	CASSFFGPGELFF
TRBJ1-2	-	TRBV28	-	TGTGCCAGCACGGAGCAGGATGGGAACTATGGCTACACCTTC	CASTEQDGNYGYTF